The 10 T cell receptor beta chains below come from one sample, sequenced in a study of Tregs in tolerant kidney transplant recipients. The data were produced by immunoSEQ multiplex PCR, yet TCRdb's version contains in-frame clones alone and is incomplete. The sample includes approximately 67,000 clones, 80% to 95% of them seen just once. Sequences were derived from CD8+ T cells from blood, sampled before the transplant. These receptors originate from a human donor who received a combined kidney and bone marrow transplant.

The genes are TRBV27 and TRBJ1-6; maybe TRBD1 (6 bases). The germline gives CDR1 MNHEY, CDR2 SMNVEV (reference sequence). The V end lost 5 bases, the J end lost 5 bases, and 13 bases lay between the germline ends. This CDR3 contains 15 residues. The CDR3 protein is CASSETGLNNSPLHF. The CDR3 DNA is TGTGCCAGCAGTGAAACAGGGCTAAATAATTCACCCCTCCACTTT.

V usage is TRBV27 and J usage is TRBJ2-1; 8 bases fit TRBD2. Per germline, CDR1 MNHEY and CDR2 SMNVEV (reference sequence). J gave up 6 bases and V 0 bases, and 10 bases lay outside the gene matches. The CDR3 is 17 amino acids. CDR3 protein: CASSLSLVGLAVNEQFF. CDR3 DNA sequence: TGTGCCAGCAGTTTATCTTTGGTCGGACTAGCTGTCAATGAGCAGTTCTTC.

Notes on this clone: The junction differs from germline at one of its ends, possibly a read error. The CDR3 nucleotides read TGTGCCAGCAGCGTACGACCCATCACAGCGGGAGGTTACAGTGAGCAGTTCTTC. Its protein is CASSVRPITAGGYSEQFF. The genes are TRBV9 and TRBJ2-1, with 9 bases identical to TRBD2. This CDR3 is built from 18 residues. Germline lookup yields CDR1 SGDLS and CDR2 YYNGEE.

The count of this clone is one. The genes are TRBV30 and TRBJ2-1; 12 positions match TRBD2. V lost 3 bases and J lost 7; bases outside the gene matches: 4. The CDR3 spans 14 residues. Germline CDR1 is GTSNPN and CDR2 is SVGIG (reference sequence). The CDR3: CAWRGLAGWNEQFF. The CDR3 DNA sequence: TGTGCCTGGAGAGGACTAGCGGGATGGAATGAGCAGTTCTTC.

This sequence joins TRBV5-6 and TRBJ1-2; D gene unclear. CDR3 length equals 17 residues. Germline values: CDR1 SGHDT, CDR2 YYEEEE. Trimming pared 4 bases from V and 4 bases from J, leaving 23 bases between. CDR3 coding DNA: TGTGCCAGCAGCCTCGGCGCAATAGGGTTCCGGGGCTATGGCTACACCTTC. Amino acid sequence: CASSLGAIGFRGYGYTF.

V gene TRBV9 combines with J gene TRBJ2-4; no reliable D call. Germline lookup yields CDR1 SGDLS and CDR2 YYNGEE. Trimming took off 0 bases at V and 5 bases at J, with 6 bases between the two ends. This CDR3 region has 13 residues. The CDR3 here is CASSVGTENIQYF. The CDR3 coding sequence is TGTGCCAGCAGCGTAGGAACAGAAAACATTCAGTACTTC.

In this sample, this clone turned up once. V and J are TRBV28 and TRBJ1-5, with D perhaps matching TRBD1 (6 bases). Germline V CDR1 and CDR2: MDHEN, SYDVKM. The V end was cut by 5 bases, the J end by 0 bases, with 11 bases between. There are 15 residues in the CDR3. CDR3 in DNA: TGTGCCAGCAGTCCAGGGACATCTAGCAATCAGCCCCAGCATTTT. Translated: CASSPGTSSNQPQHF. Full variable domain (rest looked up from reference TRBV28 and TRBJ1-5): DVKVTQSSRYLVKRTGEKVFLECVQDMDHENMFWYRQDPGLGLRLIYFSYDVKMKEKGDIPEGYSVSREKKERFSLILESASTNQTSMYLCASSPGTSSNQPQHFGDGTRLSIL.

The CDR3 loop reads CASSLGRVGTAYEQYF. The CDR3 DNA reads as TGTGCCAGCAGCTTAGGGAGGGTGGGGACGGCCTACGAGCAGTACTTC. The rearrangement links TRBV11-2 to TRBJ2-7, with D perhaps matching TRBD2 (6 bases). V was pared by 1 base and J by 2 bases, with 15 bases between. This CDR3 region has 16 residues. Looked up from germline, CDR1 is SGHAT and CDR2 is FQNNGV.

The rearrangement joins TRBV21-1 to TRBJ2-1; the table gives TRBD2 as D, unverified against the DNA. TRBV21-1 is a pseudogene segment. This CDR3 region has 15 residues. CDR3 nucleotides: TGTGCCAGTTGGGAACTAGCGGGAGCCTACAATGAGCAGTTCTTC. It encodes CASWELAGAYNEQFF.

The CDR3 DNA is TGTGCCTGGAGTGGATACCAGGGGTTTGAGCAGTTCTTC. Its protein is CAWSGYQGFEQFF. The J gene is TRBJ2-1, the V gene TRBV30; weak D call: TRBD1 (6 bases). The V gene lost 1 base and the J gene lost 9 bases, with 13 bases spanning the gap. The CDR3 loop spans 13 amino acids. CDR1 and CDR2 (germline): GTSNPN, SVGIG (reference sequence).